The entry below gives a single T cell receptor beta chain sequence along with its context. Unmatched junction bases numbered 6, after V lost 6 bases and J lost 4 bases. The CDR3 runs 13 residues. From germline, CDR1 is MNHEY and CDR2 SVGAGI. The entry originates in a study of blood T cell repertoires in COVID-19. Assay used: immunoSEQ multiplex PCR; TCRdb lists only in-frame clones, some missing. This table holds fewer than 400,000 clones, 80% to 95% found once. The source material was PBMCs or T cells enriched from blood (not recorded which). The rearrangement links TRBV6-5 to TRBJ2-7; TRBD1 aligns across 7 bases. The TCR sequence derives from a woman aged 25 to 45 who had recovered from COVID-19. CDR3 in amino acids: CASRAGTVYEQYF. The CDR3 DNA follows: TGTGCCAGCAGGGCCGGGACAGTTTACGAGCAGTACTTC.